These 26 T cell receptor beta chains were sequenced from one sample in a study of CD8+CD57+ T cells in acquired aplastic anemia. The TCR beta profiling, which covered VDJ combination and CDR3 sequence, was carried out using genomic DNA as the template. TCRdb fed the reads into MiXCR, producing one record per CDR3 protein. Among some 170,000 distinct CDR3 sequences, 40% to 50% were seen once, and the ten largest hold 1.1%. Those patients picked for sequencing had displayed CD8+CD57+ cell expansion on flow cytometry. Sequenced sample: sorted CD4+, CD8+, or CD8+CD57+ T cells (not recorded which) from PBMCs. The receptor source for this set is a human donor with aplastic anemia.

The V gene is TRBV19, the J gene TRBJ2-5; possible D gene TRBD2, 5 bases. The V gene lost 7 bases and the J gene lost 5 bases, with 14 bases spanning the gap. The CDR3 extends over 13 amino acids. Germline CDR1 is LNHDA and CDR2 is SQIVND (reference sequence). The CDR3 spells CASKKTKSETQYF. The CDR3 DNA sequence: TGTGCCAGTAAAAAGACTAAGTCGGAGACCCAGTACTTC.

The CDR3 DNA reads TGTGCCAGCAGTTTATCGATAATGGAGGGCGCATGGGAATACGAGCAGTACTTC. This gives the protein CASSLSIMEGAWEYEQYF. The genes are TRBV27 and TRBJ2-7; tentative D call: TRBD2 (6 bases). The CDR3 has 18 residues. CDR1 is MNHEY and CDR2 is SMNVEV in the germline V gene (reference sequence). With 0 bases removed from V and 4 bases from J, the gap between germline ends came to 22 bases.

This clonotype came up a few times. A read error is possible here, since a much larger clone lies one base away. This chain connects TRBV14 to TRBJ2-3, with D possibly being TRBD1 (5 bases). Trimming removed 5 bases from V and 0 bases from J, with 15 bases in between. The CDR3 sequence is 16 residues long. Germline CDR1 reads SGHDN; CDR2 reads FVKESK. This CDR3 reads CASSVAMGPSTDTQYF. DNA for the CDR3: TGTGCCAGCAGCGTAGCTATGGGGCCTAGCACAGATACGCAGTATTTT.

This clonotype was seen many times. This sequence joins TRBV7-6 and TRBJ2-1; D is perhaps TRBD2 (7 bases). The V end was cut by 1 base, the J end by 7 bases, with 17 bases between. Per the germline V gene, CDR1 is SGHVS and CDR2 is FNYEAQ. This CDR3 contains 16 residues. CDR3 in amino acids: CASSLVMDGGLNEQFF. The CDR3 coding sequence is TGTGCCAGCAGCTTAGTGATGGACGGGGGGCTAAATGAGCAGTTCTTC.

This sequence joins TRBV5-8 and TRBJ2-5, with 9 bases fitting TRBD1. The CDR3 loop spans 15 amino acids. V was pared by 1 base and J by 4 bases, with 5 bases of the junction left unmatched. Germline values: CDR1 SGHTS, CDR2 YDEGEE. The chain's CDR3 is CASSLRTGVVETQYF. The CDR3 DNA reads TGTGCCAGCAGCTTGAGGACAGGGGTAGTAGAGACCCAGTACTTC.

The chain uses TRBV19 and TRBJ2-2; possibly TRBD1 for D (6 bases). Trimming shortened V by 7 bases and J by 7 bases, and 10 bases separated the two germline ends. CDR3 length: 12 residues. Germline V gives CDR1 LNHDA, CDR2 SQIVND (reference sequence). The CDR3 here is CASKQGFGELFF. In DNA, the CDR3 is TGTGCCAGTAAACAGGGCTTCGGGGAGCTGTTTTTT. The whole variable domain, remainder taken from reference TRBV19 and TRBJ2-2, is DGGITQSPKYLFRKEGQNVTLSCEQNLNHDAMYWYRQDPGQGLRLIYYSQIVNDFQKGDIAEGYSVSREKKESFPLTVTSAQKNPTAFYLCASKQGFGELFFGEGSRLTVL.

This clonotype was recorded many times. The rearrangement links TRBV6-6 to TRBJ2-3; no clear D gene. Trimming stripped 0 bases from V and 8 bases from J, with 9 bases between. Germline CDR1 is MNHNY and CDR2 is SVGAGI (reference sequence). The CDR3 has 13 residues. In DNA form, the CDR3 reads TGTGCCAGCAGTTACTCGAGACAAACTACGCAGTATTTT. Residues: CASSYSRQTTQYF.

In its sample, this clonotype was seen many times. This chain joins TRBV7-9 and TRBJ1-1, with D maybe TRBD1 (6 bases). Trimming cost V 2 bases and J 6 bases, with 13 bases left between them. The CDR3 has 14 amino acids. CDR1 and CDR2 from the germline V gene are SEHNR and FQNEAQ (reference sequence). The CDR3 region has the DNA TGTGCCAGCAGCTTAATCAGGGGTCCAGCTGAAGCTTTCTTT. Amino acids: CASSLIRGPAEAFF.

The chain uses TRBV7-8 and TRBJ1-2; tentative D call: TRBD1 (5 bases). V was pared by 4 bases and J by 4 bases, with 13 bases between. The CDR3 runs 14 residues. Germline CDR1 and CDR2: SGHVS and FQNEAQ. CDR3 bases: TGTGCCAGCAGCTCCGAGGTCAGGGTCTATGGCTACACCTTC. Translation gives CASSSEVRVYGYTF.

V gene TRBV2 combines with J gene TRBJ1-2; D is possibly TRBD1 (6 bases). The CDR3 totals 13 residues. From germline, CDR1 is SNHLY and CDR2 FYNNEI. Trimming left V 4 bases short and J 4 bases short, with 10 bases between. CDR3 residues: CASSVGGSYGYTF. The DNA for the CDR3 is TGTGCCAGCAGTGTAGGGGGGAGCTATGGCTACACCTTC.

The table lists this clonotype with many counts. The chain joins TRBV20-1 to TRBJ2-3; the match to TRBD2 covers 12 bases. V was clipped by 3 bases and J by 0 bases; unmatched bases: 7. CDR1 is DFQATT, CDR2 SNEGSKA, per germline (reference sequence). The CDR3 totals 17 residues. Written as DNA, the CDR3 is TGCAGTGCTAGTACCCTAGCGGGGGGGCCTAGCACAGATACGCAGTATTTT. It encodes CSASTLAGGPSTDTQYF.

This clonotype has ten or more counts. The CDR3 DNA follows: TGCGCCAGCAGCTCGGGCAGGGGGAAACAAGAGACCCAGTACTTC. It codes for CASSSGRGKQETQYF. The chain links TRBV5-1 to TRBJ2-5; TRBD1 agrees at 7 bases. CDR1 is SGHRS, CDR2 YFSETQ, per germline. The CDR3 runs 15 residues. Trimming at V came to 3 bases and at J to 2 bases, leaving 7 bases not matched to a gene.

J is TRBJ1-5 and V is TRBV11-2; D gene ambiguous. With 0 bases removed from V and 5 bases from J, the gap between germline ends came to 2 bases. This CDR3 is 12 amino acids long. Per germline, CDR1 SGHAT and CDR2 FQNNGV. This CDR3 reads CASSLEDQPQHF. The CDR3 DNA sequence: TGTGCCAGCAGCTTAGAAGATCAGCCCCAGCATTTT. The complete variable domain, with remaining parts taken from reference TRBV11-2 and TRBJ1-5, reads EAGVAQSPRYKIIEKRQSVAFWCNPISGHATLYWYQQILGQGPKLLIQFQNNGVVDDSQLPKDRFSAERLKGVDSTLKIQPAKLEDSAVYLCASSLEDQPQHFGDGTRLSIL.

As to this clonotype: One base away lies a much larger clone, so this may be a sequencing read error. This chain connects TRBV6-2 or TRBV6-3 to TRBJ2-3; 11 bases align to TRBD2. Germline V lookup: CDR1 MNHEY, CDR2 SVGEGT. The length of the CDR3 is 16 residues. CDR3: CAGSRPSGGNTDTQYF. DNA of the CDR3: TGTGCCGGCAGTAGACCTAGCGGGGGGAACACAGATACGCAGTATTTT.

This chain uses TRBV20-1 with TRBJ2-7, with D maybe TRBD2 (6 bases). V was shortened by 3 bases and J by 7 bases, with 19 bases between the two germline ends. Germline V gene sequence: CDR1 DFQATT, CDR2 SNEGSKA (reference sequence). CDR3 size: 14 residues. CDR3 sequence (DNA): TGCAGTGCTAGGTGGGGCGGGGAGGCCGGGGAGCAGTACTTC. It encodes CSARWGGEAGEQYF.

The V call is TRBV7-2, the J call TRBJ1-1, with 7 bases lining up with TRBD1. CDR3 length: 12 amino acids. Germline V gives CDR1 SGHTA, CDR2 FQGNSA. Losses at the gene ends were 5 bases for V and 11 bases for J; bases not matched to a gene: 8. The CDR3 region has the DNA TGTGCCAGCAGCACCCGGACAGGTAGCGCTTTCTTT. This codes for CASSTRTGSAFF.

On this clonotype itself: One base away lies a much larger clone, so this may be a sequencing read error. V gene TRBV6-4 combines with J gene TRBJ1-1; 9 bases are a match to TRBD1. The CDR3 contains 17 residues. The germline CDR1 and CDR2 sequences are MRHNA and SNTAGT. J lost 0 bases, V lost 5 bases, and 10 bases had no gene match. DNA for the CDR3: TGTGCCAGCAGTCACGCAACAGGGGGCTACATGAACACTGAAGCTTTCTTT. It is translated as CASSHATGGYMNTEAFF.

Many counts were recorded for this clonotype. This chain connects TRBV6-5 to TRBJ2-3; D gene ambiguous. Trimming took 6 bases from V and 8 from J, leaving 12 bases between them. This CDR3 is built from 12 residues. CDR1 is MNHEY, CDR2 SVGAGI, per germline. The CDR3 sequence is CASSSTPGTQYF. In DNA form, the CDR3 reads TGTGCCAGCAGCTCCACCCCGGGTACGCAGTATTTT.

This clonotype was picked up many times. Here the CDR3 DNA reads TGCAGTGCTAGAGATTTGGCGGGAGCGAATGAGCAGTTCTTC. Protein sequence: CSARDLAGANEQFF. V is TRBV20-1 and J is TRBJ2-1, with 7 bases matching TRBD2. The CDR3 covers 14 residues. V lost 0 bases to trimming and J lost 7 bases; unmatched junction nucleotides: 6. Germline CDR1 reads DFQATT; CDR2 reads SNEGSKA (reference sequence).

V is TRBV20-1 and J is TRBJ2-5, with D perhaps TRBD2 (6 bases). The CDR3 extends over 14 amino acids. V lost 5 bases and J lost 2, with 15 bases in between. Germline CDR1 reads DFQATT; CDR2 reads SNEGSKA (reference sequence). DNA for the CDR3: TGCAGTGCTTCGCAAGCGGGCCCACAAGAGACCCAGTACTTC. Its translation: CSASQAGPQETQYF.

This clonotype was detected only a few times. V is TRBV7-8 and J is TRBJ2-1, with unresolved D. This CDR3 comprises 12 residues. Germline values: CDR1 SGHVS, CDR2 FQNEAQ. Trimming left V 5 bases short and J 10 bases short, with 12 bases between. In nucleotides, the CDR3 is TGTGCCAGCAGCCCCACAGCACGCGAGCAGTTCTTC. This sequence encodes CASSPTAREQFF.

Turning to this clonotype: One end of the junction fails to match germline, which may point to a read error. The chain recombines TRBV20-1 with TRBJ2-7; perhaps D is TRBD1 or TRBD2 (5 bases each). Germline V gives CDR1 DFQATT, CDR2 SNEGSKA (reference sequence). The CDR3 is made up of 13 amino acids. In DNA form, the CDR3 reads TGCAGTGTAAGAGGGCAGGGTTCCTACGAGCAGTACTTT. Its protein product is CSVRGQGSYEQYF.

In its sample, this clonotype was seen many times. The chain combines TRBV5-5 with TRBJ2-1; D gene uncertain. V was cut by 1 base and J by 7 bases, with 12 bases left in between. Germline assignment: CDR1 SGHKS and CDR2 YYEKEE (reference sequence). The CDR3 has 14 amino acids. CDR3 sequence: CASSLRAQSNEQFF. In DNA, the CDR3 is TGTGCCAGCAGCTTGAGGGCCCAGTCGAATGAGCAGTTCTTC.

This clonotype was detected many times. The chain couples TRBV5-1 to TRBJ2-2; D is uncertain. Between the trimmed V and J ends, which lost 0 bases and 7 bases, there was a span of 10 bases. There are 14 residues in the CDR3. Germline loops: CDR1 SGHRS, CDR2 YFSETQ. DNA for the CDR3: TGCGCCAGCAGCTTGGAATTGGTTCACGGGGAGCTGTTTTTT. It yields the protein CASSLELVHGELFF. The whole variable domain, filled in from reference TRBV5-1 and TRBJ2-2, reads KAGVTQTPRYLIKTRGQQVTLSCSPISGHRSVSWYQQTPGQGLQFLFEYFSETQRNKGNFPGRFSGRQFSNSRSEMNVSTLELGDSALYLCASSLELVHGELFFGEGSRLTVL.

This clonotype was observed many times. The chain combines TRBV12-2 with TRBJ1-5; the table's D call, TRBD1, was not checked against the DNA. TRBV12-2 is classified as a pseudogene. This CDR3 region has 14 residues. CDR3 in DNA: TGTGCAAGTCGCCCAGCCCGGAGAGGGCAGCCCCAGCATTTT. Translated: CASRPARRGQPQHF.

This clonotype was counted a few times. This chain joins TRBV10-3 and TRBJ2-7; 7 bases fit TRBD2. V shed 8 bases, J shed 5 bases, and the junction held 12 bases outside the gene matches. The CDR3 extends over 14 amino acids. Per the germline V gene, CDR1 is ENHRY and CDR2 is SYGVKD. The CDR3 sequence is CAIAPVLASNEQYF. The CDR3 DNA follows: TGTGCCATCGCCCCGGTACTAGCGAGCAACGAGCAGTACTTC.